The 8 T cell receptor beta chains listed next were all sequenced from one sample in a study of naive and memory T cell subsets. Overall study findings and caveats: A few larger clonotypes appeared in naive repertoires, especially CD8, possibly memory cells re-expressing CD45RA.

Two oligonucleotides, mixed equimolar, formed the beta constant-region primer covering TRBC1 and TRBC2. Four rounds of PCR amplified the ligated cDNA using nested alpha and beta constant-region primers plus SP2. TCRdb recomputed calls from the UMI-ligation and nested PCR reads with MiXCR, one row per CDR3 protein. The table includes 90,000 to 120,000 distinct CDR3 sequences, more than 14% detected once. The antigens these receptors bind are not known. The sample consisted of naive CD8+ T cells from blood. The receptors stem from a human donor in good health.

This clonotype has only a few counts. V and J are TRBV18 and TRBJ1-6; D perhaps matches TRBD1 (6 bases). Trimming left V 3 bases short and J 7 bases short, with 13 bases between. Germline lookup yields CDR1 KGHSH and CDR2 LQKENI. The CDR3 runs 15 residues. The CDR3 loop reads CASSPPGHTNSPLHF. As DNA, the CDR3 is TGTGCCAGCTCACCCCCGGGACACACGAATTCACCCCTCCACTTT.

The table lists this clonotype with many counts. The chain joins TRBV11-2 to TRBJ2-6; tentatively, D is TRBD1 or TRBD2 (5 bases each). Germline V gene lookup returns CDR1 SGHAT and CDR2 FQNNGV. The CDR3 length is 15 residues. The V end lost 9 bases, the J end lost 0 bases, and 12 bases lay between the germline ends. The CDR3 here is CASRDVLSGANVLTF. In DNA form, the CDR3 reads TGTGCCAGTCGGGACGTACTCTCTGGGGCCAACGTCCTGACTTTC.

This clonotype was observed at least ten times. The chain recombines TRBV10-3 with TRBJ2-7; 9 bases match TRBD2. Germline V gene data show CDR1 as ENHRY and CDR2 as SYGVKD. Trimming removed 0 bases from V and 1 base from J; junction bases left unmatched: 13. The CDR3 length is 19 residues. CDR3 amino acids: CAISESRIIAGARSYEQYF. The CDR3 coding sequence is TGTGCCATCAGTGAGTCCCGGATAATAGCGGGAGCCCGATCCTACGAGCAGTACTTC.

This clonotype was detected many times. The chain combines TRBV20-1 with TRBJ2-7; tentatively, D is TRBD1 or TRBD2 (5 bases each). The CDR3 consists of 13 residues. Germline V gene data show CDR1 as DFQATT and CDR2 as SNEGSKA (reference sequence). Trimming stripped 1 base from V and 2 bases from J, with 9 bases between. The CDR3 protein is CSARAGTTYEQYF. The CDR3 nucleotides read TGCAGTGCTAGAGCGGGGACCACCTACGAGCAGTACTTC.

This chain links TRBV10-3 with TRBJ2-7, with a possible D match to TRBD2 (6 bases). Looked up from germline, CDR1 is ENHRY and CDR2 is SYGVKD. V was shortened by 0 bases and J by 2 bases, with 14 bases between the two germline ends. The CDR3 spans 16 residues. The DNA of the CDR3 is TGTGCCATCAGTGAGTCGGGGAGGACCCTTCCCTACGAGCAGTACTTC. Translated: CAISESGRTLPYEQYF.

This clonotype was counted between two and nine times. This sequence joins TRBV27 and TRBJ1-2; D is ambiguous. The CDR3 loop spans 13 amino acids. The germline CDR1 and CDR2 sequences are MNHEY and SMNVEV (reference sequence). The ends were cut back, 5 bases at V and 3 bases at J, with 10 bases in the middle. In DNA, the CDR3 is TGTGCCAGCAGTCACGGGCCGTACTATGGCTACACCTTC. The encoded protein is CASSHGPYYGYTF.

This clonotype has only a few counts. This rearrangement joins TRBV5-8 to TRBJ1-6, with D possibly being TRBD1 (6 bases). Trimming removed 4 bases from V and 0 bases from J, with 11 bases in between. Looked up from germline, CDR1 is SGHTS and CDR2 is YDEGEE. The CDR3 consists of 16 residues. In DNA, the CDR3 is TGTGCCAGCAGCGGAACAGGGAGCTCCTATAATTCACCCCTCCACTTT. Translating gives CASSGTGSSYNSPLHF.

This clonotype was seen a handful of times. J is TRBJ1-1 and V is TRBV9, with TRBD1 as a possible D gene (5 bases). Trimming removed 4 bases from V and 1 base from J, with 14 bases in between. Germline values: CDR1 SGDLS, CDR2 YYNGEE. The CDR3 contains 15 residues. In DNA form, the CDR3 reads TGTGCCAGCAGCCCAGCCCCGGGGCCGAACACTGAAGCTTTCTTT. Its translation is CASSPAPGPNTEAFF.